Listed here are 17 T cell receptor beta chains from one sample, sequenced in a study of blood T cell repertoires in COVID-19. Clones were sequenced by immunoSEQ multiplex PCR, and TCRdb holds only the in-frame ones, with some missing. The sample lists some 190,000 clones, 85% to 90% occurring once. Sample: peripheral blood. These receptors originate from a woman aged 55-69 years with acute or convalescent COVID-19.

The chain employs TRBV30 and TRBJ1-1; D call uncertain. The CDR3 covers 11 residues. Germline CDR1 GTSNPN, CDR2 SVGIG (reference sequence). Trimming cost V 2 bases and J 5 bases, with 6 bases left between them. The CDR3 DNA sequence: TGTGCCTGGAGTACAGCAACTGAAGCTTTCTTT. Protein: CAWSTATEAFF.

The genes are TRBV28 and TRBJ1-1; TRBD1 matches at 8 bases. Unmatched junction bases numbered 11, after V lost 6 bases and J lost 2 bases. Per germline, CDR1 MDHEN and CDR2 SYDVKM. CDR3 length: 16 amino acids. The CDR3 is CASSLGQGAGNTEAFF. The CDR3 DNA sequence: TGTGCCAGCAGCCTAGGACAGGGCGCTGGAAACACTGAAGCTTTCTTT.

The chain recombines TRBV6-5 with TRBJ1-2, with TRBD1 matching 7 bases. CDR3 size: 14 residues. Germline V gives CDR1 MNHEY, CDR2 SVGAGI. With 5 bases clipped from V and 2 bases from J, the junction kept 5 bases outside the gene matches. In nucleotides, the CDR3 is TGTGCCAGCAGTAGAGCGGACAGGAACTATGGCTACACCTTC. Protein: CASSRADRNYGYTF.

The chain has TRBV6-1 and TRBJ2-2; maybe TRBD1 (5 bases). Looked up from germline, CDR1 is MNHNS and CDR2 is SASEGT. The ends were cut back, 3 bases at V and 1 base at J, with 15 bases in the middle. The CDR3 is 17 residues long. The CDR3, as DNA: TGTGCCAGCAGTGAGAAGACAGCGATCTTGAACACCGGGGAGCTGTTTTTT. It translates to CASSEKTAILNTGELFF.

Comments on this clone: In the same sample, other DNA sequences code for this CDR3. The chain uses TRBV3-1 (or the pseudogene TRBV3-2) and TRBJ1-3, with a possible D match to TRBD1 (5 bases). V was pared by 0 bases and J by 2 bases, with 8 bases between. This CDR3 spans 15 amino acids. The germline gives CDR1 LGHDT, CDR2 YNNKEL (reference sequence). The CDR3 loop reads CASSQEGGAGNTIYF. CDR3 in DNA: TGTGCCAGCAGCCAAGAGGGAGGGGCTGGAAACACCATATATTTT.

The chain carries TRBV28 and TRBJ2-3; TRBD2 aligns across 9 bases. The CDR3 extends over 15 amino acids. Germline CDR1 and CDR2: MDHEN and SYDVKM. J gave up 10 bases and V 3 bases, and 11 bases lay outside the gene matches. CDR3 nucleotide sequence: TGTGCCAGCAGTTTGATGGTAGCGGGAGAATCTCCGCAGTATTTT. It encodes CASSLMVAGESPQYF.

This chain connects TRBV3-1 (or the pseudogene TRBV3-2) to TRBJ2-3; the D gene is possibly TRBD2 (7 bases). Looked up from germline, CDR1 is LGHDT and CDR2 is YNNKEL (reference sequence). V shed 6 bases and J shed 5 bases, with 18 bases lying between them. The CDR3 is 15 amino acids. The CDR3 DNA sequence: TGTGCCAGCAGTGGAGGGGGGGCAGGTGGAGATACGCAGTATTTT. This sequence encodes CASSGGGAGGDTQYF.

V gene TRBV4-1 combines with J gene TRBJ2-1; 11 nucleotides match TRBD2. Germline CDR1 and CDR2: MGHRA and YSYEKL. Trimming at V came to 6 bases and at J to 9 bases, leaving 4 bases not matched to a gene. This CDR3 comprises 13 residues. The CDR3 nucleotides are TGCGCCAGCAGTCTAGCGGGAGGAGGTGAGCAGTTCTTC. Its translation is CASSLAGGGEQFF.

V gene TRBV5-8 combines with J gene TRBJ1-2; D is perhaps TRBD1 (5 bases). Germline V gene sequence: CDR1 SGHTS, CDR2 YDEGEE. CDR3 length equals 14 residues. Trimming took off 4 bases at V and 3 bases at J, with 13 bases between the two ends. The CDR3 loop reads CASSAGKGYYGYTF. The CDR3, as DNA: TGTGCCAGCAGCGCCGGTAAGGGGTACTATGGCTACACCTTC.

The CDR3 is CASSELSGSSYNEQFF. DNA of the CDR3: TGTGCCAGCAGCGAACTTAGCGGAAGCTCCTACAATGAGCAGTTCTTC. The chain joins TRBV9 to TRBJ2-1, with D tentatively TRBD2 (6 bases). V was trimmed by 3 bases and J by 0 bases, leaving 13 bases between them. Germline lookup yields CDR1 SGDLS and CDR2 YYNGEE. CDR3 length equals 16 residues.

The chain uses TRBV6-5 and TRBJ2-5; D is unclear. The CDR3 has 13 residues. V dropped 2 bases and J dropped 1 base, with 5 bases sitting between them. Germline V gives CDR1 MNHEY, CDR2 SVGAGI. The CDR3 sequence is CASSYGGQETQYF. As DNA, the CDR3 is TGTGCCAGCAGTTACGGCGGCCAAGAGACCCAGTACTTC.

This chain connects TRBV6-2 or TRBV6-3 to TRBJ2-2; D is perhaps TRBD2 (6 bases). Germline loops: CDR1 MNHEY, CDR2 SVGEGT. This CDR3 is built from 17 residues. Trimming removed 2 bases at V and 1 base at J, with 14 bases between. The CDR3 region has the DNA TGTGCCAGCAGTTACCAACTCGGGCGGGAGAACACCGGGGAGCTGTTTTTT. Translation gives CASSYQLGRENTGELFF.

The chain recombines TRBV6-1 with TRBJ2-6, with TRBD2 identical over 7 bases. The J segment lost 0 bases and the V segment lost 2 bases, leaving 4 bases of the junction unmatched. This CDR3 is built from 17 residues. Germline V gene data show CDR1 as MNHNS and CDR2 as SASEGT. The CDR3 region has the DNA TGTGCCAGCAGTGAACACCCGGGAGGCTCTGGGGCCAACGTCCTGACTTTC. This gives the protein CASSEHPGGSGANVLTF.

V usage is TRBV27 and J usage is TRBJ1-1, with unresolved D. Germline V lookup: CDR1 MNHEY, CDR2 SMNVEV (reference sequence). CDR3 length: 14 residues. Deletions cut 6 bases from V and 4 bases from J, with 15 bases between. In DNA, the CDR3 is TGTGCCAGCAGATCCACAGTCGGTCCCACTGAAGCTTTCTTT. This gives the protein CASRSTVGPTEAFF.

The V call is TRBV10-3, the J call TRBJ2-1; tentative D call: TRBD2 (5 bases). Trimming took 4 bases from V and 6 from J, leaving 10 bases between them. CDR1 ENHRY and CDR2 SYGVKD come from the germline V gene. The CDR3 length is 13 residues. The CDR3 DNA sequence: TGTGCCATCAGTGGGGAGATTTCCAATGAGCAGTTCTTC. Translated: CAISGEISNEQFF.

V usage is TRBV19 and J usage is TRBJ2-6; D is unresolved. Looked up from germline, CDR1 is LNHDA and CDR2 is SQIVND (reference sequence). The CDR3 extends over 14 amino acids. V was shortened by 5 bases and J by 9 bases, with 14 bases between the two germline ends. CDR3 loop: CASSPGQLRNVLTF. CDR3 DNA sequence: TGTGCCAGTAGTCCTGGGCAGTTACGCAACGTCCTGACTTTC.

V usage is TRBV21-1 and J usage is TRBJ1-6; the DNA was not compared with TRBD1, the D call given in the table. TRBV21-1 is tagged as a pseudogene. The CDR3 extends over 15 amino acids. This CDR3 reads CASSAQGSYNSPLHF. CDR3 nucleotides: TGTGCCAGCAGCGCACAGGGGTCCTATAATTCACCCCTCCACTTT.